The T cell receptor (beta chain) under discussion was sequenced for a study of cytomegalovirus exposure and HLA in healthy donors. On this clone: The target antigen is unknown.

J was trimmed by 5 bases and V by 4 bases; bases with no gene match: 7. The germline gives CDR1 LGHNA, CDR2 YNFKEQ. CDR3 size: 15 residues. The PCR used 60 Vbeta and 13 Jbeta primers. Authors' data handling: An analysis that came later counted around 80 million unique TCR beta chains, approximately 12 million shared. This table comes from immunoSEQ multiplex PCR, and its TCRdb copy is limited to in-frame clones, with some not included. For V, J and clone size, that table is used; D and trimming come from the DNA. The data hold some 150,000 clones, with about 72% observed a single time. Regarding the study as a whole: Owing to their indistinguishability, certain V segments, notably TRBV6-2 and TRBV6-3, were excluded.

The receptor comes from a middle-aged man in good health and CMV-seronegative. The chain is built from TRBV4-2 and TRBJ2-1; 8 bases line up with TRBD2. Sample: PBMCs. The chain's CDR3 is CASSRLEGLDNEQFF. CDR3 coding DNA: TGTGCCAGCAGCCGCTTAGAGGGACTAGACAATGAGCAGTTCTTC.